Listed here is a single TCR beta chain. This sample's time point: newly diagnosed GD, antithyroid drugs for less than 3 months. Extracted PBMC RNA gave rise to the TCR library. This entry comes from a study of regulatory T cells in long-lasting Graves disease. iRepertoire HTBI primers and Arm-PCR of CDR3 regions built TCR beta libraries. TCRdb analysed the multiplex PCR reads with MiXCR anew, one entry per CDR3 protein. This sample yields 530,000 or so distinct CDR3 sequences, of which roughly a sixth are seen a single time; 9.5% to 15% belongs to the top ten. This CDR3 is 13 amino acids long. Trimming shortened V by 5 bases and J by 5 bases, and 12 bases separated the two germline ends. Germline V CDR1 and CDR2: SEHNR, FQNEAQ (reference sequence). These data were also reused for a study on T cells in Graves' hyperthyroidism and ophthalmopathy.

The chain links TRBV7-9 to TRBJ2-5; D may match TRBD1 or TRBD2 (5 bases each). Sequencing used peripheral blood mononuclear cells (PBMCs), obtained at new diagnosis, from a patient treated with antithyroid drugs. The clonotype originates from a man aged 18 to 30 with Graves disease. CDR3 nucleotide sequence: TGTGCCAGCAGCCCAAGGGGACCGGAGACCCAGTACTTC. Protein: CASSPRGPETQYF.